The 24 T cell receptor beta chains in this list originate from one sample, sequenced in a study of shared clonotypes between healthy human individuals. Produced via immunoSEQ multiplex PCR; TCRdb's table is partial and in-frame only. Of more than 600,000 clones in the sample, 92% were seen once. Naive CD8 isolation took CD45RO-negative cells positively selected for CCR7 and excluded terminally differentiated effector memory CD45RA+ cells. Sequences were obtained from naive CD8+ T cells sorted from blood. These receptors were collected from a man under 40 in good health.

This chain links TRBV29-1 with TRBJ2-1; 7 nucleotides agree with TRBD1. Per the germline V gene, CDR1 is SQVTM and CDR2 is ANQGSEA. This CDR3 has 13 amino acids. Trimming removed 8 bases from V and 7 bases from J; junction bases left unmatched: 11. The CDR3 is CSHTGDQLNEQFF. For the CDR3, the DNA is TGCAGCCATACAGGGGATCAATTGAATGAGCAGTTCTTC.

V is TRBV4-3 and J is TRBJ2-2, with TRBD2 matching 10 bases. The CDR3 is 19 residues long. J lost 5 bases, V lost 0 bases, and 12 bases had no gene match. Germline V lookup: CDR1 LGHNA, CDR2 YSLEER. The chain's CDR3 is CASSQDRLAGEIRTGELFF. The CDR3 DNA follows: TGCGCCAGCAGCCAAGATCGGCTAGCGGGAGAAATTAGGACCGGGGAGCTGTTTTTT.

The chain joins TRBV29-1 to TRBJ2-1, with TRBD2 matching over 10 bases. This CDR3 has 17 residues. V lost 1 base, J lost 6 bases, and 12 bases stayed unmatched. CDR1 and CDR2 from the germline V gene are SQVTM and ANQGSEA. Here the CDR3 reads CSVEGLSSGSDVNEQFF. The CDR3 DNA follows: TGCAGCGTTGAAGGTCTTTCTAGCGGGAGTGATGTCAATGAGCAGTTCTTC.

This chain connects TRBV6-1 to TRBJ2-1; the match to TRBD1 covers 8 bases. The CDR3 extends over 13 amino acids. J was trimmed by 6 bases and V by 8 bases; bases with no gene match: 6. Germline V CDR1 and CDR2: MNHNS, SASEGT. CDR3 sequence: CASGGTGANEQFF. In DNA form, the CDR3 reads TGTGCCAGCGGAGGGACAGGTGCCAATGAGCAGTTCTTC.

In its sample, this clone was seen once. The rearrangement uses TRBV15 and TRBJ1-2; D ambiguous. The CDR3 has 15 amino acids. The germline V and J ends were trimmed by 0 bases and 3 bases, with 11 bases remaining between them. CDR1 is LNHNV and CDR2 is YYDKDF in the germline V gene (reference sequence). CDR3 protein: CATSRDLGTHYGYTF. In DNA, the CDR3 is TGTGCCACCAGCAGAGATTTGGGCACCCACTATGGCTACACCTTC.

The chain is built from TRBV7-8 and TRBJ2-7; D is uncertain. The ends were cut back, 1 base at V and 3 bases at J, with 19 bases in the middle. The CDR3 extends over 17 amino acids. Germline CDR1 and CDR2: SGHVS and FQNEAQ. This CDR3 reads CASSLDKSSRNFYEQYF. CDR3 in DNA: TGTGCCAGCAGCTTAGATAAATCCAGTAGGAACTTCTACGAGCAGTACTTC.

This sequence joins TRBV28 and TRBJ2-7, with TRBD1 matching 9 bases. There are 12 residues in the CDR3. The germline gives CDR1 MDHEN, CDR2 SYDVKM. V lost 8 bases and J lost 4; bases outside the gene matches: 3. The CDR3 coding sequence is TGTGCCAGCCGACAGGGGGGTTACGAGCAGTACTTC. Translated, it gives CASRQGGYEQYF.

The chain joins TRBV27 to TRBJ2-3; 9 nucleotides align to TRBD1. The CDR3 is 15 amino acids. Germline V CDR1 and CDR2: MNHEY, SMNVEV (reference sequence). Germline trimming cut 5 bases from V and 7 bases from J; bases unmatched to any gene: 10. The CDR3 nucleotides are TGTGCCAGCAGTGACGGGACAGGGCTCTTCTATACGCAGTATTTT. Amino acid sequence: CASSDGTGLFYTQYF.

The chain has TRBV5-6 and TRBJ2-7; 10 bases are shared with TRBD2. The CDR3 has 15 amino acids. Looked up from germline, CDR1 is SGHDT and CDR2 is YYEEEE. V trimming: 0 bases; J trimming: 3 bases; junction bases outside the gene matches: 3. Here the CDR3 reads CASSLATSGLYEQYF. CDR3 bases: TGTGCCAGCAGCTTGGCGACTAGCGGGCTCTACGAGCAGTACTTC. Drawing the rest from reference TRBV5-6 and TRBJ2-7, the complete variable domain is DAGVTQSPTHLIKTRGQQVTLRCSPKSGHDTVSWYQQALGQGPQFIFQYYEEEERQRGNFPDRFSGHQFPNYSSELNVNALLLGDSALYLCASSLATSGLYEQYFGPGTRLTVT.

The chain has TRBV13 and TRBJ1-3; TRBD1 is a possible D gene (5 bases). V was clipped by 6 bases and J by 0 bases, with 9 bases between them. Germline V gene sequence: CDR1 PRHDT, CDR2 FYEKMQ (reference sequence). This CDR3 is built from 14 residues. The CDR3 reads CASSRGNSGNTIYF. The CDR3 nucleotides read TGTGCCAGCAGTAGGGGAAACTCTGGAAACACCATATATTTT.

This chain links TRBV29-1 with TRBJ1-4; D unresolved. The CDR3 runs to 17 residues. Trimming cost V 2 bases and J 2 bases, with 18 bases left between them. Germline values: CDR1 SQVTM, CDR2 ANQGSEA. The CDR3 DNA sequence: TGCAGCGTTGAACCCGTACCGCAAGTTGGGACTAATGAAAAACTGTTTTTT. Translating it yields CSVEPVPQVGTNEKLFF.

The gene calls are TRBV27 and TRBJ1-1; 9 nucleotides line up with TRBD1. The CDR3 has 16 amino acids. Germline V gene sequence: CDR1 MNHEY, CDR2 SMNVEV (reference sequence). V shed 2 bases, J shed 0 bases, and the junction held 4 bases outside the gene matches. This chain's CDR3 is CASSLGTGPLNTEAFF. The CDR3 bases are TGTGCCAGCAGTTTAGGGACAGGGCCACTGAACACTGAAGCTTTCTTT.

The chain joins TRBV7-2 to TRBJ2-7; D might be TRBD1 or TRBD2, each matching 5 bases. The CDR3 has 14 residues. Germline V gene data show CDR1 as SGHTA and CDR2 as FQGNSA. The V and J ends lost 4 bases and 2 bases respectively, with 12 bases between them. CDR3: CASSSPGRAYEQYF. CDR3 bases: TGTGCCAGCAGCTCTCCGGGACGGGCCTACGAGCAGTACTTC.

This chain uses TRBV29-1 with TRBJ1-2; no firm D call. Deletions cut 4 bases from V and 4 bases from J, with 19 bases between. In germline, CDR1 is SQVTM, CDR2 ANQGSEA. The CDR3 has 15 amino acids. Here the CDR3 DNA reads TGCAGCGTTGGACCCCGGGAAGTTACCTTCTATGGCTACACCTTC. Its protein product is CSVGPREVTFYGYTF.

The rearrangement joins TRBV29-1 to TRBJ2-1; D possibly corresponds to TRBD2 (5 bases). Trimming cost V 8 bases and J 5 bases, with 13 bases left between them. Looked up from germline, CDR1 is SQVTM and CDR2 is ANQGSEA. The CDR3 has 12 residues. The CDR3: CSPQDGNNEQFF. The CDR3 DNA is TGCAGCCCCCAGGACGGGAACAATGAGCAGTTCTTC.

This chain uses TRBV9 with TRBJ1-1; D gene ambiguous. The CDR3 loop spans 13 amino acids. Germline CDR1 and CDR2: SGDLS and YYNGEE. The ends were cut back, 4 bases at V and 5 bases at J, with 12 bases in the middle. In nucleotides, the CDR3 is TGTGCCAGCAGCCCTACCGGGCAAACTGAAGCTTTCTTT. Translating gives CASSPTGQTEAFF.

This CDR3 reads CASSVGLAFDEQYF. The CDR3 coding sequence is TGTGCCAGCAGCGTAGGACTAGCGTTCGACGAGCAGTACTTC. This chain connects TRBV9 to TRBJ2-7, with TRBD2 matching over 8 bases. The CDR3 has 14 residues. The trim removed 0 bases at V and 5 bases at J, leaving 4 bases unmatched. Germline CDR1 and CDR2: SGDLS and YYNGEE.

The chain has TRBV5-6 and TRBJ2-7; D might be TRBD2 (7 bases). Trimming stripped 0 bases from V and 2 bases from J, with 15 bases between. CDR1 is SGHDT and CDR2 is YYEEEE in the germline V gene. The CDR3 runs 16 residues. The CDR3 nucleotides are TGTGCCAGCAGCTTGGGCAGGGAGGGGGTTCCCTACGAGCAGTACTTC. Amino acid sequence: CASSLGREGVPYEQYF.

This chain joins TRBV30 and TRBJ2-3; no firm D call. The CDR3 consists of 13 residues. Looked up from germline, CDR1 is GTSNPN and CDR2 is SVGIG (reference sequence). V gave up 1 base and J gave up 1 base, with 6 bases separating them. The CDR3 coding sequence is TGTGCCTGGAGTGGGGTCCGCACAGATACGCAGTATTTT. It codes for CAWSGVRTDTQYF.

This sequence joins TRBV27 and TRBJ2-7; 11 bases map to TRBD2. In germline, CDR1 is MNHEY, CDR2 SMNVEV (reference sequence). There are 17 residues in the CDR3. With 6 bases clipped from V and 3 bases from J, the junction kept 13 bases outside the gene matches. The CDR3 region is CASSVAGGLAGVYEQYF. CDR3 in DNA: TGTGCCAGCAGCGTAGCCGGCGGACTAGCGGGCGTCTACGAGCAGTACTTC.

The CDR3 loop reads CASSFPGMGYEQYF. The CDR3 bases are TGTGCCAGCAGCTTTCCCGGCATGGGCTACGAGCAGTACTTC. The chain is built from TRBV5-5 and TRBJ2-7; D uncertain. This CDR3 is built from 14 residues. Germline values: CDR1 SGHKS, CDR2 YYEKEE (reference sequence). Trimming shortened V by 2 bases and J by 3 bases, and 12 bases separated the two germline ends.

The chain has TRBV25-1 and TRBJ1-2; 7 positions match TRBD1. The length of the CDR3 is 13 residues. Trimming at V came to 10 bases and at J to 3 bases, leaving 8 bases not matched to a gene. CDR1 is MGHDK, CDR2 SYGVNS, per germline. CDR3 nucleotides: TGTGCCACCGTAACAGGGGAAGACTATGGCTACACCTTC. Amino acid sequence: CATVTGEDYGYTF.

The chain uses TRBV14 and TRBJ2-1; 10 nucleotides line up with TRBD1. The germline CDR1 and CDR2 sequences are SGHDN and FVKESK. The CDR3 length is 16 residues. The V segment lost 4 bases and the J segment 8 bases; nucleotides outside the gene matches: 11. Here the CDR3 reads CASSLAGTGVGDEQFF. CDR3 nucleotide sequence: TGTGCCAGCAGCCTAGCGGGGACAGGGGTTGGCGATGAGCAGTTCTTC.

About this clone: The identical CDR3 is also encoded by other nucleotide sequences in the sample. The chain couples TRBV7-2 to TRBJ2-3; D is ambiguous. Deletions cut 3 bases from V and 2 bases from J, with 0 bases between. This CDR3 has 11 residues. CDR1 and CDR2 (germline): SGHTA, FQGNSA. CDR3 sequence: CASSFTDTQYF. DNA of the CDR3: TGTGCCAGCAGCTTCACAGATACGCAGTATTTT. The full variable domain, with the rest looked up from reference TRBV7-2 and TRBJ2-3, is GAGVSQSPSNKVTEKGKDVELRCDPISGHTALYWYRQSLGQGLEFLIYFQGNSAPDKSGLPSDRFSAERTGGSVSTLTIQRTQQEDSAVYLCASSFTDTQYFGPGTRLTVL.